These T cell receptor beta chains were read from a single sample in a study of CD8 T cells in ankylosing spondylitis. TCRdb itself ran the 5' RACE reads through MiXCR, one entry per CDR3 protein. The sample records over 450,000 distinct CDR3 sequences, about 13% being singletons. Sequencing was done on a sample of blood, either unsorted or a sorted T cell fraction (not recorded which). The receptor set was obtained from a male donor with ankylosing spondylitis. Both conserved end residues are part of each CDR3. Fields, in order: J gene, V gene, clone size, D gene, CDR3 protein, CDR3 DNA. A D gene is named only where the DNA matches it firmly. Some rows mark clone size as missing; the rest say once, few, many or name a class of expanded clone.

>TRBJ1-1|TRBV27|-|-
CASSPPRGAPTSTEAFF
TGTGCCAGCAGCCCACCTAGGGGGGCCCCCACTTCGACTGAAGCTTTCTTT
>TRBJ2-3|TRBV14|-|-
CASSQDPLGAQYF
TGTGCCAGCAGCCAAGATCCCCTTGGAGCGCAGTATTTT
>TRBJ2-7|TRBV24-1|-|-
CATSDSGKNYEQYF
TGTGCCACCAGTGATTCGGGGAAAAACTACGAGCAGTACTTC
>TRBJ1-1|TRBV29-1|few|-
CSVERVQGGTEAFF
TGCAGCGTTGAAAGGGTACAGGGTGGGACTGAAGCTTTCTTT
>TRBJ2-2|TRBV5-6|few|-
CASSWGATGELFF
TGTGCCAGCAGCTGGGGGGCGACCGGGGAGCTGTTTTTT
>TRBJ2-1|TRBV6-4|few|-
CASSDFYNEQFF
TGTGCCAGCAGTGATTTCTACAATGAGCAGTTCTTC
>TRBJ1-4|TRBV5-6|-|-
CASTKWGTTNEKLFF
TGTGCCAGCACCAAGTGGGGAACAACTAATGAAAAACTGTTTTTT
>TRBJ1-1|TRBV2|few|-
CASSAEGNTEAFF
TGTGCCAGCAGTGCAGAGGGGAACACTGAAGCTTTCTTT
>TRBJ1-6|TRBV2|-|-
CASSEPQVFPLHF
TGTGCCAGCAGTGAACCCCAGGTTTTCCCCCTCCACTTT
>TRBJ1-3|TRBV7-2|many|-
CASSLDGQSSGNTIYF
TGTGCCAGCAGCTTGGATGGACAGAGCTCTGGAAACACCATATATTTT
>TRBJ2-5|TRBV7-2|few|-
CASSFPAGEETQYF
TGTGCCAGCAGCTTCCCCGCTGGGGAAGAGACCCAGTACTTC
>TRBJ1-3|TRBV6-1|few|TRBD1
CAGETGGFSGNTIYF
TGTGCCGGGGAAACAGGGGGCTTCTCTGGAAACACCATATATTTT
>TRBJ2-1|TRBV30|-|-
CAWSFIISHEQFF
TGTGCCTGGAGTTTCATTATATCCCATGAGCAGTTCTTC
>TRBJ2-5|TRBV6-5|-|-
CASSQLEGGETQYF
TGTGCCAGCAGCCAACTCGAGGGCGGAGAGACCCAGTACTTC
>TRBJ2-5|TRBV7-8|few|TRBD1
CASSNPGTEGTQYF
TGTGCCAGCAGCAATCCCGGGACAGAGGGGACCCAGTACTTC
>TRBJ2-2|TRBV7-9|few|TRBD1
CASSPGQLTGELFF
TGTGCCAGCAGCCCGGGACAGCTCACCGGGGAGCTGTTTTTT
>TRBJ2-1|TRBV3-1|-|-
CASSREALGEQFF
TGTGCCAGCAGCCGGGAGGCGCTTGGTGAGCAGTTCTTC
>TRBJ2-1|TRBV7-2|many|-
CASSLARNNEQFF
TGTGCCAGCAGCTTGGCTAGAAACAATGAGCAGTTCTTC
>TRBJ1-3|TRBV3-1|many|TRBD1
CASSPGTVSGNTIYF
TGTGCCAGCAGCCCCGGGACAGTCTCTGGAAACACCATATATTTT
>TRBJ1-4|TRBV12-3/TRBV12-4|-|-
CASNLGGPNEKLFF
TGTGCCAGCAATTTGGGGGGCCCGAATGAAAAACTGTTTTTT
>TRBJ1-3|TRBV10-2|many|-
CASSRAGNSGNTIYF
TGCGCCAGCAGTCGAGCCGGCAACTCTGGAAACACCATATATTTT
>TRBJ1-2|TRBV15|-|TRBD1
CATSEGQGIYGYTF
TGTGCCACCAGCGAGGGACAGGGGATCTATGGCTACACCTTC
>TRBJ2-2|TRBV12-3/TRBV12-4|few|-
CASSTGTGELFF
TGTGCCAGCAGCACAGGGACCGGGGAGCTGTTTTTT
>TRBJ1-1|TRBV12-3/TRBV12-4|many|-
CASSFGQGFNTEAFF
TGTGCCAGCAGTTTTGGGCAGGGCTTTAACACTGAAGCTTTCTTT
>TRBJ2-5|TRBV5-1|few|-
CASRGPPGGTQYF
TGCGCCAGCAGGGGACCCCCCGGAGGGACCCAGTACTTC
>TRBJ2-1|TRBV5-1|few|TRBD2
CASSPGLAGGAYNEQFF
TGCGCCAGCAGCCCGGGACTAGCGGGAGGCGCCTACAATGAGCAGTTCTTC
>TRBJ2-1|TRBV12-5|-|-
CASGSDYLNEQFF
TGTGCTAGTGGTTCGGACTATCTAAATGAGCAGTTCTTC
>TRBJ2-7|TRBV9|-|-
CASSPGPTDEQYF
TGTGCCAGCAGCCCCGGGCCGACCGACGAGCAGTACTTC
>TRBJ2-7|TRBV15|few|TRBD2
CAASSGRVAEQYF
TGTGCCGCCTCAAGCGGGAGGGTGGCCGAGCAGTACTTC
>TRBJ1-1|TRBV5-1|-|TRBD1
CASSLTGVETEAFF
TGCGCCAGCAGCTTGACAGGGGTGGAAACTGAAGCTTTCTTT
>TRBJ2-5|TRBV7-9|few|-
CASSLTDSLETQYF
TGTGCCAGCAGCTTAACGGACAGCCTAGAGACCCAGTACTTC
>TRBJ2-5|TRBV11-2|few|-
CASSLDPQGETQYF
TGTGCCAGCAGCTTAGATCCTCAGGGAGAGACCCAGTACTTC
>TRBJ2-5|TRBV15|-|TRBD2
CATSRERWLAGREETQYF
TGTGCCACCAGCCGCGAGCGGTGGCTAGCGGGAAGAGAGGAGACCCAGTACTTC
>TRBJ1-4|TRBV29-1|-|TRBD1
CSVLRQGAGKLFF
TGCAGCGTTTTGCGACAGGGGGCCGGAAAACTGTTTTTT
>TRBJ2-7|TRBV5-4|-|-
CASNIQGSVNEQYF
TGTGCCAGCAATATACAGGGTTCGGTCAACGAGCAGTACTTC
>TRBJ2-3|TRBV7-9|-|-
CARSRGQDTQYF
TGTGCCAGAAGCCGCGGGCAAGATACGCAGTATTTT
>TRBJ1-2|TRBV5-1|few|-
CASSPAEFGGDTF
TGCGCCAGCAGCCCGGCTGAGTTCGGAGGTGACACCTTC
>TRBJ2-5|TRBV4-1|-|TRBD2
CASHAGAGESETQYF
TGCGCCAGCCACGCCGGAGCGGGAGAATCGGAGACCCAGTACTTC
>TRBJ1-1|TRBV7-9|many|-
CASSFPGTEAFF
TGTGCCAGCAGCTTTCCGGGGACTGAAGCTTTCTTT
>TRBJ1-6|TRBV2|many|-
CASSGSSYNSPLHF
TGTGCCAGCAGTGGGAGCTCCTATAATTCACCCCTCCACTTT
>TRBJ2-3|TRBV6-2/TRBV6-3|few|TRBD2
CASRSSLAELTDTQYF
TGTGCCAGCCGTTCCTCACTAGCGGAACTCACAGATACGCAGTATTTT
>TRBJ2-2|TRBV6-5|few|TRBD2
CASSSQIAGAGELFF
TGTGCCAGCAGTTCACAGATAGCGGGCGCCGGGGAGCTGTTTTTT
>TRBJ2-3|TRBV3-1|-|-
CASSRNDPTDTQYF
TGTGCCAGCAGCCGAAATGACCCCACAGATACGCAGTATTTT
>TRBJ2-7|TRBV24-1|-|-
CATSDARTPYEQYF
TGTGCCACCAGTGATGCCCGGACCCCTTACGAGCAGTACTTC
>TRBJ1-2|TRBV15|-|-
CATSRDGMRGRAGYTF
TGTGCCACCAGCAGAGATGGGATGCGGGGGAGGGCTGGCTACACCTTC
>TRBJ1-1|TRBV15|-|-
CATSRGGRTNTEAFF
TGTGCCACCAGCAGAGGAGGACGGACGAACACTGAAGCTTTCTTT
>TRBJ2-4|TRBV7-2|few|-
CASSSRRRNIQYF
TGTGCCAGCAGCTCTAGACGCCGAAACATTCAGTACTTC
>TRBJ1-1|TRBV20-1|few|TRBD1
CSASRTGGTEAFF
TGCAGTGCTTCCCGGACAGGGGGCACTGAAGCTTTCTTT
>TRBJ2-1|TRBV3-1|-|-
CASSQTGNEQFF
TGTGCCAGCAGTCAAACGGGTAATGAGCAGTTCTTC
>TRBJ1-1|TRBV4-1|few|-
CASSQDPLPNTEAFF
TGCGCCAGCAGCCAAGATCCACTTCCGAACACTGAAGCTTTCTTT
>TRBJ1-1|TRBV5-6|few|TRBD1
CASSLGDRGTRWAEAFF
TGTGCCAGCAGCTTGGGGGACAGGGGGACCCGATGGGCTGAAGCTTTCTTT
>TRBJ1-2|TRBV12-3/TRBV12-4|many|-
CASSDRGNYGYTF
TGTGCCAGCAGTGATAGGGGGAACTATGGCTACACCTTC
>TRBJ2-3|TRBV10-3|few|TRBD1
CAISENRGSTDTQYF
TGTGCCATCAGTGAGAACAGGGGTTCCACAGATACGCAGTATTTT
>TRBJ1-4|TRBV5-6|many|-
CASSLEPKDEKLFF
TGTGCCAGCAGCCTAGAGCCCAAGGATGAAAAACTGTTTTTT
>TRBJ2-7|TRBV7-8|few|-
CASSGLGSYEQYF
TGTGCCAGCAGCGGATTGGGGTCCTACGAGCAGTACTTC
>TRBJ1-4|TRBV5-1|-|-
CASTLGLTNEKLFF
TGCGCCAGCACCCTGGGACTAACTAATGAAAAACTGTTTTTT
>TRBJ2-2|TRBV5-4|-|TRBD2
CASSPGGLAGAGELFF
TGTGCCAGCAGCCCCGGTGGGCTAGCGGGAGCCGGGGAGCTGTTTTTT
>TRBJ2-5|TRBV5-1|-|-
CASSVTSQQETQYF
TGCGCCAGCAGCGTGACAAGCCAACAAGAGACCCAGTACTTC
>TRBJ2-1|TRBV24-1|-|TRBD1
CATSDPGTGGTNEQFF
TGTGCCACCAGTGACCCCGGGACAGGGGGCACCAATGAGCAGTTCTTC